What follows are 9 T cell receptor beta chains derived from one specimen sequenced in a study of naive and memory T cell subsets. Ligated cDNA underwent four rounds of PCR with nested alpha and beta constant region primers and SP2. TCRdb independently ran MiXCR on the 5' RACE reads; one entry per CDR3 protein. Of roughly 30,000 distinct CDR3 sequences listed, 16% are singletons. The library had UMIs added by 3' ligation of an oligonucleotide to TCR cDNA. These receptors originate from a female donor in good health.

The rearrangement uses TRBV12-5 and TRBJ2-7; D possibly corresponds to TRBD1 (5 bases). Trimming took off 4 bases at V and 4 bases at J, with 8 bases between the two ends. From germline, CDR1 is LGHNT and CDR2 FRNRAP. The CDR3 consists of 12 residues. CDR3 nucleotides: TGTGCTAGTGGTTCCAGGGTTTACGAGCAGTACTTC. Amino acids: CASGSRVYEQYF.

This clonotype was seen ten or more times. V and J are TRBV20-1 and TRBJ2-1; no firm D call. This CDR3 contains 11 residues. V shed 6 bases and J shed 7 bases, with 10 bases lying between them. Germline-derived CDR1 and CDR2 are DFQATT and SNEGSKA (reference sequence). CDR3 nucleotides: TGCAGTGCGGTTGGGCCGAATGAGCAGTTCTTC. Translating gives CSAVGPNEQFF.

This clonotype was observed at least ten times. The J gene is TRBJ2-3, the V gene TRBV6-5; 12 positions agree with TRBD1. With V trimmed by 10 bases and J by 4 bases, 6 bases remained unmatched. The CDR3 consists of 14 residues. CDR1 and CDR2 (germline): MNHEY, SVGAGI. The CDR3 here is CATQGTGGPDTQYF. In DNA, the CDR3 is TGTGCCACCCAAGGGACAGGGGGCCCAGATACGCAGTATTTT.

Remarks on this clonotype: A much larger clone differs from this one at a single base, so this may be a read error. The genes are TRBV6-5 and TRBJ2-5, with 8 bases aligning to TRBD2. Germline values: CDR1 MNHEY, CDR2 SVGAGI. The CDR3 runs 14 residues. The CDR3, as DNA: TGTGCCAGCAGTCACAACGGGGGGGCTGGGACCCAGAACTTC. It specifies CASSHNGGAGTQNF.

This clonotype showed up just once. The CDR3 spells CASTRTGLVGRSYNEQFF. CDR3 bases: TGTGCCAGCACAAGGACAGGGCTGGTTGGTAGGTCCTACAATGAGCAGTTCTTC. V is TRBV6-1 and J is TRBJ2-1; 8 bases match TRBD1. The V gene end was trimmed by 7 bases and the J gene end by 1 base; junction bases not matched to a gene: 15. The CDR3 has 18 residues. Germline V gene sequence: CDR1 MNHNS, CDR2 SASEGT.

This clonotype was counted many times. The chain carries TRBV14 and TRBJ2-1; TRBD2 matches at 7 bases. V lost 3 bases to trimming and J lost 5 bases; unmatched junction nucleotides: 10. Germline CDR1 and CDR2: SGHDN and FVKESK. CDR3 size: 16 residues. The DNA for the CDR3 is TGTGCCAGCAGCCAGGGGAGGGGACGACCAAACAATGAGCAGTTCTTC. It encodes CASSQGRGRPNNEQFF.

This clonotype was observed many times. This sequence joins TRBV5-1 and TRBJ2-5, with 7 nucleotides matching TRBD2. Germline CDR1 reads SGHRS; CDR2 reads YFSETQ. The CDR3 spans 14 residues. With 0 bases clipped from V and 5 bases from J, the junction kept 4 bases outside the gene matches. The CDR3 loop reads CASSLEGLGETQYF. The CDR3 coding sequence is TGCGCCAGCAGCTTGGAAGGACTAGGGGAGACCCAGTACTTC.

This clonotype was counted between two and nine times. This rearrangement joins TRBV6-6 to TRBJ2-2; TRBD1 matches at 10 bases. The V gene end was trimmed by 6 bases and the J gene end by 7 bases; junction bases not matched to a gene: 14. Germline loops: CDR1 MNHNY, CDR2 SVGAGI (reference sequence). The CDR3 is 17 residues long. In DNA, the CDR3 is TGTGCCAGCAGCCTGCACCTTCGACAGGGGGCGGTCGGGGAGCTGTTTTTT. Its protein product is CASSLHLRQGAVGELFF.

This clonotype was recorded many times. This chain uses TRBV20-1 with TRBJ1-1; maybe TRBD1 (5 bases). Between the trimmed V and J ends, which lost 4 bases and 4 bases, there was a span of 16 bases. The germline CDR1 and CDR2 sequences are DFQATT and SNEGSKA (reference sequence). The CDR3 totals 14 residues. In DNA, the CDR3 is TGCAGTGCTACGTACAGGTCAAGAAGCACTGAAGCTTTCTTT. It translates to CSATYRSRSTEAFF.